Here is one TCR beta chain with its context. The PCR employed 60 Vbeta primers together with 13 Jbeta primers. This table comes from immunoSEQ multiplex PCR, and its TCRdb copy is limited to in-frame clones, with some not included. The table shows 150,000 to 200,000 clones, with 84% occurring only once. The CDR3 covers 16 residues. Trimming pared 10 bases from V and 0 bases from J, leaving 16 bases between. Germline V gene lookup returns CDR1 MDHEN and CDR2 SYDVKM. This sample stems from a study of cytomegalovirus exposure and HLA in healthy donors. This TCR was sampled from a man aged 18 to 30 in good health and CMV-seronegative. The sequenced sample consisted of PBMCs. This chain uses TRBV28 with TRBJ1-6; D gene ambiguous. The CDR3 nucleotides read TGTGCCACCCAGCGTAAGGCGAGCTCCTATAATTCACCCCTCCACTTT. It yields the protein CATQRKASSYNSPLHF.